This T cell receptor (beta chain) was identified during a study of T cell responses to AZD1222 COVID-19 vaccine. Whole-study results and caveats: Without day 14 samples, only post-peak T cell repertoires were studied.

Produced via immunoSEQ multiplex PCR; TCRdb's table is partial and in-frame only. The sample shows 100,000 or so clones, approximately 90% of them seen only once. As to this clone: Its specificity is not known.

CDR3 length: 16 residues. The germline V gene has CDR1 MNHEY and CDR2 SVGEGT. The V and J ends lost 2 bases and 2 bases respectively, with 13 bases between them. This clonotype was sampled from an adult in good health. Sequencing was performed on peripheral blood, taken on day 0 of AZD1222 vaccination. This rearrangement joins TRBV6-2 or TRBV6-3 to TRBJ2-4; D might be TRBD2 (6 bases). The CDR3 loop is CASSYAGSGTKNIQYF. CDR3 coding DNA: TGTGCCAGCAGTTACGCGGGGTCAGGGACCAAAAACATTCAGTACTTC.